A selection of T cell receptor beta chains follows, all from one sample in a study of shared T cell receptors in the human thymus. Generated by immunoSEQ multiplex PCR, the TCRdb table keeps only in-frame clones and is missing some. This table has 450,000 to 650,000 clones, 75% to 85% appearing once. A further study also used this sample, focusing on human thymus T cells.

Sequencing input: thymocytes. Every receptor here comes from a boy in the first two years of life with a congenital heart defect. Both conserved end residues are part of each CDR3. Clone size is shown for a subset of rows, as once, few, many or a class of expanded clone.

J: TRBJ2-7; V: TRBV9; size: .; CDR3: CASSATGTSGTHEQYF
J: TRBJ2-7; V: TRBV7-2; size: .; CDR3: CASSPRPRDRGYEQYF
J: TRBJ2-2; V: TRBV30; size: .; CDR3: CAWKYRGRWTGELFF
J: TRBJ2-7; V: TRBV5-5; size: .; CDR3: CASRTGTSGSYEQYF
J: TRBJ2-7; V: TRBV4-2; size: .; CDR3: CASSAGTSGKSYEQYF
J: TRBJ2-3; V: TRBV27; size: .; CDR3: CASGGSPGNSGRRTDTQYF
J: TRBJ2-7; V: TRBV28; size: .; CDR3: CASSLGTGASIAGGKKYF
J: TRBJ2-1; V: TRBV4-3; size: .; CDR3: CASSQDRVGVAGVVYNEQFF
J: TRBJ2-7; V: TRBV27; size: few; CDR3: CASSLSGHFRGRRNEQYF
J: TRBJ2-6; V: TRBV10-2; size: .; CDR3: CASSEATGRTGANVLTF
J: TRBJ2-7; V: TRBV5-6; size: few; CDR3: CASSLAAGIDSYEQYF
J: TRBJ1-5; V: TRBV19; size: .; CDR3: CASSMMRGHQPQHF
J: TRBJ2-7; V: TRBV5-1; size: few; CDR3: CASSLVWGVLSHPDYEQYF
J: TRBJ1-1; V: TRBV6-5; size: .; CDR3: CASSYQTGQGDTEAFF
J: TRBJ2-1; V: TRBV13; size: .; CDR3: CASIRGGKNNEQFF
J: TRBJ2-1; V: TRBV4-3; size: .; CDR3: CASSYGQGAYNEQFF
J: TRBJ2-5; V: TRBV4-3; size: .; CDR3: CASSPRATQYF
J: TRBJ1-4; V: TRBV28; size: .; CDR3: CASGQGARANEKLFF
J: TRBJ2-7; V: TRBV11-2; size: .; CDR3: CASRESSRGPYEQYF
J: TRBJ2-1; V: TRBV7-9; size: few; CDR3: CASSLKGLAGGPRNNEQFF
J: TRBJ1-2; V: TRBV5-6; size: once; CDR3: CASTYQDRAGYGYTF
J: TRBJ2-1; V: TRBV7-8; size: .; CDR3: CASSLDQRQAYNEQFF
J: TRBJ2-7; V: TRBV30; size: few; CDR3: CAWSPPTSGRAFHEQYF
J: TRBJ2-7; V: TRBV19; size: .; CDR3: CASSTKRDKTDYEQYF
J: TRBJ2-3; V: TRBV6-5; size: .; CDR3: CASSLRLAGTDTQYF
J: TRBJ1-5; V: TRBV27; size: .; CDR3: CANWRAGNFSNQPQHF
J: TRBJ1-2; V: TRBV28; size: .; CDR3: CASSYPGQGKGGYTF